These T cell receptor beta chains were read from a single sample in a study of control samples from healthy donors and cancer patients. Sequenced by immunoSEQ multiplex PCR; TCRdb stores in-frame clones only, minus some. This table holds about 40,000 clones, 92% found once. The material sequenced was blood. All receptors derive from a woman aged 50 to 60 in good health. Each CDR3 is given with its conserved first and last residue. The D gene is left open where the match is weak. The size of a clone is reported for some rows only, either as once, few or many, or as a class for expanded clones.

J | V | D | size | DNA | CDR3
TRBJ2-7 | TRBV6-5 | TRBD2 | . | TGTGCCAGCAGTTCCAAGCGGAGCGGGGAAGGGCACGAGCAGTACTTC | CASSSKRSGEGHEQYF
TRBJ1-4 | TRBV27 | TRBD1 | . | TGTGCCAGCAGTTTGTGGCAGGGGGCTGAAAAACTGTTTTTT | CASSLWQGAEKLFF
TRBJ1-2 | TRBV12-3/TRBV12-4 | TRBD1 | . | TGTGCCAGCAGCACAGGGGTAGGCTACACCTTC | CASSTGVGYTF
TRBJ1-6 | TRBV18 | . | . | TGTGCCAGCTCACCCAGCGGGACTCAAAAAACTTCACCCCTCCACTTT | CASSPSGTQKTSPLHF
TRBJ2-7 | TRBV27 | . | . | TGTGCCAGCAGCCAAAAACGGAACTCCTACGAGCAGTACTTC | CASSQKRNSYEQYF
TRBJ2-3 | TRBV7-2 | . | . | TGTGCCAGCAGCCCAGGACAGAGCACAGATACGCAGTATTTT | CASSPGQSTDTQYF
TRBJ1-3 | TRBV4-1 | TRBD1 | few | TGCGCCAGCAGCTTTCCGGGACAGGGTGAAAACACCATATATTTT | CASSFPGQGENTIYF
TRBJ2-3 | TRBV11-2 | . | . | TGTGCCAGCAGCTTAGCTCAGGGATTTAGCACAGATACGCAGTATTTT | CASSLAQGFSTDTQYF
TRBJ2-1 | TRBV5-1 | TRBD1 | . | TGCGCCAGCAGCTTGGCCACAGGGGTATACAATGAGCAGTTCTTC | CASSLATGVYNEQFF
TRBJ1-5 | TRBV2 | TRBD1 | . | TGTGCCAGCCAGGGACAGAATAATCAGCCCCAGCATTTT | CASQGQNNQPQHF
TRBJ2-3 | TRBV9 | TRBD2 | once | TGTGCCAGCAGCGTAGGGGTCCAGCGGGGGTACACAGATACGCAGTATTTT | CASSVGVQRGYTDTQYF
TRBJ2-7 | TRBV7-9 | TRBD1 | . | TGTGCCAGCAGCTCACAGGGGAATAAGGGCGAGCAGTACTTC | CASSSQGNKGEQYF
TRBJ1-5 | TRBV4-3 | . | . | TGCGCCAGCAGCCAAGATTTAGATAGCAATCAGCCCCAGCATTTT | CASSQDLDSNQPQHF
TRBJ2-7 | TRBV4-1 | . | . | TGCGCCAGCAGCCAAGTTGAGCCTTCCTACGAGCAGTACTTC | CASSQVEPSYEQYF
TRBJ2-7 | TRBV19 | . | . | TGTGCCAGTTCCTACGAGCAGTACTTC | CASSYEQYF
TRBJ2-1 | TRBV3-1/TRBV3-2 | . | . | TGTGCCAGCAGCCAAGGGGCAGGACAGACATTCAATGAGCAGTTCTTC | CASSQGAGQTFNEQFF
TRBJ1-2 | TRBV4-1 | . | . | TGCGCCAGCAGCCAAGCCTCGGTCGGCGGCTACACCTTC | CASSQASVGGYTF
TRBJ1-5 | TRBV10-3 | . | . | TGTGCCATCAGTGAGACAGGCGTGGGCCCCCAGCATTTT | CAISETGVGPQHF
TRBJ1-2 | TRBV6-2/TRBV6-3 | TRBD1 | once | TGTGCCAGCAGTTACTTCGGGACAGGGCAAAACTATGGCTACACCTTC | CASSYFGTGQNYGYTF